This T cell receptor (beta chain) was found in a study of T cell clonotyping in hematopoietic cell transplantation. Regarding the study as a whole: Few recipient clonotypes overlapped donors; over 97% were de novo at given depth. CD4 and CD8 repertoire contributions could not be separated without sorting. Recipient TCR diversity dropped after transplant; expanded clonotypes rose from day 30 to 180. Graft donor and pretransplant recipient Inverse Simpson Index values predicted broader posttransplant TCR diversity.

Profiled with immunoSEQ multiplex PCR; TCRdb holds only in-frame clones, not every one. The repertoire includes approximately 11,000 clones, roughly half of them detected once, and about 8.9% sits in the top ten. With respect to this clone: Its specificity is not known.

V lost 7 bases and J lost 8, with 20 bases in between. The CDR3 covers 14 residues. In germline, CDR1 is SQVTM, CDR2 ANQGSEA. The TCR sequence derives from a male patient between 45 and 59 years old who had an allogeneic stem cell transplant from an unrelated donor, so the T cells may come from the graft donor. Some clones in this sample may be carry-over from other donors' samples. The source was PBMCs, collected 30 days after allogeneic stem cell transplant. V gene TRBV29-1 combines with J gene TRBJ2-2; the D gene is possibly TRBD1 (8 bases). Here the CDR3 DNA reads TGCAGCGGTGACAGGGGAGGGATAAGAGGGGAGCTGTTTTTT. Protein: CSGDRGGIRGELFF.